This T cell receptor (beta chain) was identified in a study of T cell responses to AZD1222 COVID-19 vaccine. Across the study: Analysis merged second doses at about 4 or about 12 weeks. Findings of the study overall: Two AZD1222 doses significantly raised spike-specific TCR breadth and depth over controls. At 160-218 and 743-854, vaccine-associated CD4 TCRs were dominant, and they spanned spike.

Generated by immunoSEQ multiplex PCR, the TCRdb table keeps only in-frame clones and is missing some. This sample has about 92,000 clones; 85% to 90% occur once, and the top ten carry around 9.6%. In the case of this clone: No antigen is known for it.

Trimming removed 5 bases at V and 12 bases at J, with 20 bases between. Germline lookup yields CDR1 SGHAT and CDR2 FQNNGV. This CDR3 has 14 residues. The genes are TRBV11-2 and TRBJ2-1; D is unresolved. The sample consisted of peripheral blood, taken on day 0 of AZD1222 vaccination. The sequence was obtained from an adult in good health. CDR3 region: CASSRLGSVIWQFF. CDR3 DNA: TGTGCCAGCAGCCGTCTCGGAAGCGTGATTTGGCAGTTCTTC.